The text below deals with one T cell receptor (beta chain). Its antigen remains unidentified. This record belongs to a study of T cell responses to AZD1222 COVID-19 vaccine. Points from the study as a whole: Clonal diversity was possibly underestimated; the donors were predominantly white British and more often female. Without day 14 samples, only post-peak T cell repertoires were studied.

Trimming removed 0 bases at V and 6 bases at J, with 9 bases between. The germline CDR1 and CDR2 sequences are LGHDT and YNNKEL (reference sequence). The CDR3 consists of 14 residues. Here immunoSEQ multiplex PCR was the method, and the copy in TCRdb shows in-frame clones only, minus some. The sample lists approximately 190,000 clones, almost 95% occurring once. The source of this sequence is an adult in good health. The sample was peripheral blood, taken on day 0 of AZD1222 vaccination. J is TRBJ2-1 and V is TRBV3-1 (or the pseudogene TRBV3-2), with no clear D. For the CDR3, the DNA is TGTGCCAGCAGCCAAGATTTTGCCAGCAATGAGCAGTTCTTC. Protein product: CASSQDFASNEQFF.